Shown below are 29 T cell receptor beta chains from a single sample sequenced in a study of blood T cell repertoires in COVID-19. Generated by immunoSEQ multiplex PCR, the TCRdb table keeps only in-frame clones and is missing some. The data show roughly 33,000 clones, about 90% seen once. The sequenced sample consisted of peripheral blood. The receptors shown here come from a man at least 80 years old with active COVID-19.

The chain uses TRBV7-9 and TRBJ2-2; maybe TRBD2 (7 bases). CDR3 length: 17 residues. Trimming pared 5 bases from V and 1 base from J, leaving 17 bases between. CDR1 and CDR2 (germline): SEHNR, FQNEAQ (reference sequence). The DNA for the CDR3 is TGTGCCAGCAGCCGATCCGGGGGGCTTGGGAACACCGGGGAGCTGTTTTTT. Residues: CASSRSGGLGNTGELFF.

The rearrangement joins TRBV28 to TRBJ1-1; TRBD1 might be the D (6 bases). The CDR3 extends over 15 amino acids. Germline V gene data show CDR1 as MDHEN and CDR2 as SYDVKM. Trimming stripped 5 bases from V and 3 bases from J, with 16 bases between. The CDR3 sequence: CASSPQGHRDTEAFF. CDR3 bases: TGTGCCAGCAGTCCGCAGGGGCATCGGGACACTGAAGCTTTCTTT.

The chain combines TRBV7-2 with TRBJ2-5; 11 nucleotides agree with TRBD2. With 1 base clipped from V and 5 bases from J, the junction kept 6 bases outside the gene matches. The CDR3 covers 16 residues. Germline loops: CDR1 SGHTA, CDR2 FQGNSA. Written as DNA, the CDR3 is TGTGCCAGCAGCTTAGGCCTGACTAGCGGGACGGAGACCCAGTACTTC. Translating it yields CASSLGLTSGTETQYF.

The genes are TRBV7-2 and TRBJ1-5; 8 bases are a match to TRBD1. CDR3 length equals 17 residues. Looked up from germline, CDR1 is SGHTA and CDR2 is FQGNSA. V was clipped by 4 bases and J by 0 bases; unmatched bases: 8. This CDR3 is CASSSGQGFYSNQPQHF. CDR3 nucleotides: TGTGCCAGCAGCTCCGGACAGGGTTTTTATAGCAATCAGCCCCAGCATTTT.

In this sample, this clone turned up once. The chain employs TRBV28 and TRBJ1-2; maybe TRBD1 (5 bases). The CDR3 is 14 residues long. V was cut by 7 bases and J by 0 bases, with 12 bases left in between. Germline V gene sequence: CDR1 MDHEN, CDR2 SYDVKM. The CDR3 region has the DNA TGTGCCAGCACCCACGGGGGAACTAACTATGGCTACACCTTC. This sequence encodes CASTHGGTNYGYTF.

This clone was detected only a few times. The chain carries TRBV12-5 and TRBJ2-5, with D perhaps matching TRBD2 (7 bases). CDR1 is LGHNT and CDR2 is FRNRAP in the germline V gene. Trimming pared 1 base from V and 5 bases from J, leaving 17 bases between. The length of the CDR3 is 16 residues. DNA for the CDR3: TGTGCTAGTGGTTTGGGACTAACAGGGCGGGGGGAGACCCAGTACTTC. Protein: CASGLGLTGRGETQYF.

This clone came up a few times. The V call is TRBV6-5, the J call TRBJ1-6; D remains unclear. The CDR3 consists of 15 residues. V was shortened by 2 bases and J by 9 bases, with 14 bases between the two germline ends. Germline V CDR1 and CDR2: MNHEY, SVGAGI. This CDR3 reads CASSYEPPPISPLHF. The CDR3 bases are TGTGCCAGCAGTTACGAACCGCCGCCTATTTCACCCCTCCACTTT.

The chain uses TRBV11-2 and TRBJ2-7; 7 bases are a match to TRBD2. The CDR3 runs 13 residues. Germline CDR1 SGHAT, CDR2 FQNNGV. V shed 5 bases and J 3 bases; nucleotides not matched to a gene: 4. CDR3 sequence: CASSPSGIYEQYF. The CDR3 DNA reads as TGTGCCAGCAGCCCCAGCGGGATCTACGAGCAGTACTTC.

CDR3 DNA: TGTGCCAGCTCACCGCCGGGACAGACCTACAATGAGCAGTTCTTC. This gives the protein CASSPPGQTYNEQFF. The V and J genes are TRBV18 and TRBJ2-1; 7 nucleotides line up with TRBD1. Trimming cost V 3 bases and J 2 bases; bases outside gene matches: 4. Looked up from germline, CDR1 is KGHSH and CDR2 is LQKENI. The length of the CDR3 is 15 residues. Drawing the rest from reference TRBV18 and TRBJ2-1, the complete variable domain is NAGVMQNPRHLVRRRGQEARLRCSPMKGHSHVYWYRQLPEEGLKFMVYLQKENIIDESGMPKERFSAEFPKEGPSILRIQQVVRGDSAAYFCASSPPGQTYNEQFFGPGTRLTVL.

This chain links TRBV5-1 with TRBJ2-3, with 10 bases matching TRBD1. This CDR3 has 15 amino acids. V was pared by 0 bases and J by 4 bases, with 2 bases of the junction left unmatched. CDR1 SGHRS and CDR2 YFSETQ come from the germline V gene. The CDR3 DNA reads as TGCGCCAGCAGCTTGGGGGACAGGGGAGCAGATACGCAGTATTTT. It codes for CASSLGDRGADTQYF.

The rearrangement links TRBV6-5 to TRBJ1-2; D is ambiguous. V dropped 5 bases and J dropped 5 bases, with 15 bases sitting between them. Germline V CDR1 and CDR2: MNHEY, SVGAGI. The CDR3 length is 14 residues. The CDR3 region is CASSQDRRAYGYTF. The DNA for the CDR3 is TGTGCCAGCAGTCAGGACCGGCGGGCTTATGGCTACACCTTC.

Here the CDR3 reads CASSSIGVETQYF. The CDR3 DNA reads TGTGCCAGCTCATCAATCGGGGTTGAGACCCAGTACTTC. V gene TRBV18 combines with J gene TRBJ2-5; D perhaps matches TRBD2 (5 bases). Germline CDR1 and CDR2: KGHSH and LQKENI. The CDR3 has 13 residues. Trimming shortened V by 5 bases and J by 5 bases, and 12 bases separated the two germline ends.

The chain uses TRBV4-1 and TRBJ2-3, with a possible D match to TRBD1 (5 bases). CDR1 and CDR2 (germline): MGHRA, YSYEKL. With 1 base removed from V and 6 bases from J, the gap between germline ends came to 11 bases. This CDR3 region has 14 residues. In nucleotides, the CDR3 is TGCGCCAGCAGCCAAGGGTGGGGCGAGGATACGCAGTATTTT. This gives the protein CASSQGWGEDTQYF.

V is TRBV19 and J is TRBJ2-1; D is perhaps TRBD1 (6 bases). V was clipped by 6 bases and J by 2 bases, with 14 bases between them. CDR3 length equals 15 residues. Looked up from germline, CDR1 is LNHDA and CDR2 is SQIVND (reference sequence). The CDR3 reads CASRQTTGTYNEQFF. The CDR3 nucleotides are TGTGCCAGTAGACAAACGACAGGTACCTACAATGAGCAGTTCTTC. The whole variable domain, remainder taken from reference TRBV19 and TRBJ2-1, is DGGITQSPKYLFRKEGQNVTLSCEQNLNHDAMYWYRQDPGQGLRLIYYSQIVNDFQKGDIAEGYSVSREKKESFPLTVTSAQKNPTAFYLCASRQTTGTYNEQFFGPGTRLTVL.

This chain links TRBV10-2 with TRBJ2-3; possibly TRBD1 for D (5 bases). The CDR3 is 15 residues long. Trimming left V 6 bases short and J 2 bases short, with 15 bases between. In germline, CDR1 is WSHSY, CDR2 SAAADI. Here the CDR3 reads CASRVSRGPTDTQYF. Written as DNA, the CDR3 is TGCGCCAGCAGGGTTAGTAGGGGCCCCACAGATACGCAGTATTTT.

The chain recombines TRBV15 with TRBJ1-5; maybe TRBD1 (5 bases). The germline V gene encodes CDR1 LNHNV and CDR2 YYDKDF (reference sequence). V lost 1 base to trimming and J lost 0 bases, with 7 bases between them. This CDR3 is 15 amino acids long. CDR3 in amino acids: CATSRGGGSNQPQHF. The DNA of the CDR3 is TGTGCCACCAGCAGAGGGGGGGGTAGCAATCAGCCCCAGCATTTT.

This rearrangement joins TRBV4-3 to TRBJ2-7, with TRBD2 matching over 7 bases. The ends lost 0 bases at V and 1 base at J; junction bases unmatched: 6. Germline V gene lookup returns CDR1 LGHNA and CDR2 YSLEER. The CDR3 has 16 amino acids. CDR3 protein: CASSQEAGEGSYEQYF. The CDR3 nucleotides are TGCGCCAGCAGCCAAGAGGCGGGAGAGGGGTCCTACGAGCAGTACTTC.

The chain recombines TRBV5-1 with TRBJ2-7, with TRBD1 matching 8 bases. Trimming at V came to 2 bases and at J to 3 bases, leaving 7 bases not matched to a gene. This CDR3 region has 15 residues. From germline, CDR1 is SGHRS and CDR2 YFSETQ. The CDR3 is CASSLAPGTGYEQYF. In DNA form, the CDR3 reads TGCGCCAGCAGCTTAGCTCCCGGGACAGGCTACGAGCAGTACTTC. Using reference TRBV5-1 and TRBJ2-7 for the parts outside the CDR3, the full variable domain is KAGVTQTPRYLIKTRGQQVTLSCSPISGHRSVSWYQQTPGQGLQFLFEYFSETQRNKGNFPGRFSGRQFSNSRSEMNVSTLELGDSALYLCASSLAPGTGYEQYFGPGTRLTVT.

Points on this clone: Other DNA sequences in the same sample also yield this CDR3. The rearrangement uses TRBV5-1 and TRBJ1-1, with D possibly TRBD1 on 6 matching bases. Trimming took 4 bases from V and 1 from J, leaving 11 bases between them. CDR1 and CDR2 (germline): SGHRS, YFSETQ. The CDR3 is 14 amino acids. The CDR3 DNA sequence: TGCGCCAGCAGCGGGGGCCCGGGGAACACTGAAGCTTTCTTT. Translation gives CASSGGPGNTEAFF.

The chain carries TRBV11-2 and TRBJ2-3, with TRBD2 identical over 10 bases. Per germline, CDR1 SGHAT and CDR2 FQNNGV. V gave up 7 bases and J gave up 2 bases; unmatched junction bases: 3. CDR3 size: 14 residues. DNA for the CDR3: TGTGCCAGCAAGACTAGCGGGTACACAGATACGCAGTATTTT. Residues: CASKTSGYTDTQYF. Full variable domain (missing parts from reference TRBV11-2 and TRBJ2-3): EAGVAQSPRYKIIEKRQSVAFWCNPISGHATLYWYQQILGQGPKLLIQFQNNGVVDDSQLPKDRFSAERLKGVDSTLKIQPAKLEDSAVYLCASKTSGYTDTQYFGPGTRLTVL.

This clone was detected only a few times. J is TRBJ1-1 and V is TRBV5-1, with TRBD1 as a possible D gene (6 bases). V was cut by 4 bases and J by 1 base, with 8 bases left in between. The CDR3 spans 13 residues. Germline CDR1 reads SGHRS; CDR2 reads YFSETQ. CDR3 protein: CASSKDRNTEAFF. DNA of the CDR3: TGCGCCAGCAGCAAGGACAGGAACACTGAAGCTTTCTTT.

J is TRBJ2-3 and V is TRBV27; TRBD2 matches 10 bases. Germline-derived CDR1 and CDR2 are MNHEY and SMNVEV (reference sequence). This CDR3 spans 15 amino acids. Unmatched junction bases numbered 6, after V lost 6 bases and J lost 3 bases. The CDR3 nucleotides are TGTGCCAGCAGCCCGGGACTAGCGCTGACAGATACGCAGTATTTT. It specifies CASSPGLALTDTQYF.

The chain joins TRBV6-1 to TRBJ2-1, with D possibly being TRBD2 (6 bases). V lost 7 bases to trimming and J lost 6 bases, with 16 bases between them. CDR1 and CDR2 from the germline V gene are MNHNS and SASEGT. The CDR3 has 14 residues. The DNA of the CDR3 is TGTGCCAGCAAGTTGGTCGGGACTTTCAATGAGCAGTTCTTC. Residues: CASKLVGTFNEQFF.

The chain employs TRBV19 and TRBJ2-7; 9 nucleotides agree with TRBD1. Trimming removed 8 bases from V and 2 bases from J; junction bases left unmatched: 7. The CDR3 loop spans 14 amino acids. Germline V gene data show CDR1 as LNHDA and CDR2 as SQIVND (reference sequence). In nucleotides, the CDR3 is TGTGCCAGTGGAGACAGGGGGACCACCTACGAGCAGTACTTC. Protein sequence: CASGDRGTTYEQYF.

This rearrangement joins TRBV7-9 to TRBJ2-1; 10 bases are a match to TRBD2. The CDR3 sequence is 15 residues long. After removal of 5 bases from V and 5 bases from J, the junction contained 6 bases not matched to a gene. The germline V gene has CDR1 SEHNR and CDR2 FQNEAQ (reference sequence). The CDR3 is CASSQAGGQNNEQFF. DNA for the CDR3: TGTGCCAGCAGCCAAGCGGGAGGGCAGAACAATGAGCAGTTCTTC.

CDR3 nucleotides: TGTGCCAGCTCCCCCAGAGGGACAGGGTATAATTCACCCCTCCACTTT. Protein product: CASSPRGTGYNSPLHF. The rearrangement joins TRBV18 to TRBJ1-6, with TRBD1 identical over 9 bases. The CDR3 totals 16 residues. V trimming: 6 bases; J trimming: 4 bases; junction bases outside the gene matches: 7. Germline V CDR1 and CDR2: KGHSH, LQKENI.

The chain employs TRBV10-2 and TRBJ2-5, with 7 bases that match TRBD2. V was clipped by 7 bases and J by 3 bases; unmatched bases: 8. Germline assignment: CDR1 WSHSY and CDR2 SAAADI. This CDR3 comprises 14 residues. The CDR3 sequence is CASKSTSGEETQYF. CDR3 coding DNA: TGCGCCAGCAAATCGACGAGCGGGGAAGAGACCCAGTACTTC.

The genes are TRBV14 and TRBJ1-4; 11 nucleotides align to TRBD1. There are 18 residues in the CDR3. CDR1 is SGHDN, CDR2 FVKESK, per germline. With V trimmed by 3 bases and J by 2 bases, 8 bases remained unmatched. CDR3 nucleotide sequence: TGTGCCAGCAGCCATCCGGGACAGGGGGTCTTCACTAATGAAAAACTGTTTTTT. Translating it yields CASSHPGQGVFTNEKLFF.

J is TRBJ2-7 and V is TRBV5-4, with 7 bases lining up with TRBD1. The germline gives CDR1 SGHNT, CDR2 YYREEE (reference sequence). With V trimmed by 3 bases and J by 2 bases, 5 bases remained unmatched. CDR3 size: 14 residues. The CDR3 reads CASSSYRGTYEQYF. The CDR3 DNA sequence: TGTGCCAGCAGCTCCTACAGGGGAACCTACGAGCAGTACTTC.